This T cell receptor (beta chain) was identified in a study of neurological immune-mediated disorders. Individuals who volunteered at a blood bank located in Maryland, USA, made up the group of healthy controls. The unsorted libraries were made from 2 million PBMCs kept at -80 C. As for the cDNA, it was generated by 5'RACE with 10-nucleotide random UMIs. Sequencing runs each generated in excess of 160 million TCR-beta sequences derived from 15-18 subjects. One entry per CDR3 protein, called by TCRdb with MiXCR from the 5' RACE reads. The sample includes approximately 30,000 distinct CDR3 sequences, more than 20% seen only once; the top ten take 16%. This clonotype came up many times. The sequence came from a woman aged 60 to 75 in good health. Sequenced material: PBMCs.

The CDR3, as DNA: TGTGCCATCAGTCGATCGCCGCCCTACGAGCAGTACTTC. Translated: CAISRSPPYEQYF. The chain combines TRBV10-3 with TRBJ2-7, with unresolved D. The length of the CDR3 is 13 residues. CDR1 is ENHRY, CDR2 SYGVKD, per germline. Trimming shortened V by 5 bases and J by 2 bases, and 10 bases separated the two germline ends.